This TCR beta chain originates from a study of cytomegalovirus exposure and HLA in healthy donors. Points on this clone: Antigen unknown.

Findings and caveats of the study: Accurate predictions that matched the HLA-A and HLA-B alleles of most subjects were reportedly made from TCR beta sequences. Later work associated 16,951 TCR beta sequences with HLA alleles at 0.05 false discovery rate.

The CDR3 extends over 12 amino acids. V lost 6 bases to trimming and J lost 8 bases, with 13 bases between them. Germline V gene data show CDR1 as MNHNY and CDR2 as SVGAGI (reference sequence). 13 Jbeta primers and 60 Vbeta primers were used for the PCR. The repertoire was sequenced with immunoSEQ multiplex PCR; TCRdb's copy has only in-frame clones and lacks some. The data contain about 140,000 clones, roughly 80% of them singletons. This TCR came from a male donor in good health and CMV-seronegative. Input material: PBMCs. The rearrangement joins TRBV6-6 to TRBJ1-2; D unclear. The CDR3 DNA sequence: TGTGCCAGCAGGATGGGCTCTAAGGGCTACACCTTC. The encoded protein is CASRMGSKGYTF.